These T cell receptor beta chains were read from a single sample in a study of shared clonotypes between healthy human individuals. The assay was immunoSEQ multiplex PCR, and TCRdb's table has in-frame clones only and misses some. This table holds about 2 million clones, over 85% found once. Sequenced input: naive CD8+ T cells sorted from blood. Source of these receptors: a man younger than 35 in good health. Each CDR3 is given with its conserved first and last residue. D genes are given only for firm matches. Not every row has a clone size; where given, it reads once, few, many or a size class.

J: TRBJ2-7
D: TRBD2
V: TRBV30
size: .
CDR3: CAWSLAGGSYEQYF
DNA: TGTGCCTGGAGTTTAGCGGGAGGCTCCTACGAGCAGTACTTC

J: TRBJ2-1
D: TRBD1
V: TRBV30
size: .
CDR3: CAWDRGLWNEQFF
DNA: TGTGCCTGGGACAGGGGGCTGTGGAATGAGCAGTTCTTC

J: TRBJ2-2
D: .
V: TRBV13
size: .
CDR3: CASSLGLPSWGTGELFF
DNA: TGTGCCAGCAGCTTAGGCCTTCCAAGCTGGGGCACCGGGGAGCTGTTTTTT

J: TRBJ1-1
D: .
V: TRBV29-1
size: .
CDR3: CSVEDRQAEAFF
DNA: TGCAGCGTTGAAGATAGACAGGCTGAAGCTTTCTTT

J: TRBJ2-3
D: .
V: TRBV6-5
size: .
CDR3: CASRPNMGTDTQYF
DNA: TGTGCCAGCAGGCCGAACATGGGCACAGATACGCAGTATTTT

J: TRBJ2-1
D: TRBD2
V: TRBV7-2
size: .
CDR3: CASSLWSSGGNEQFF
DNA: TGTGCCAGCAGCTTATGGTCTAGCGGGGGGAATGAGCAGTTCTTC

J: TRBJ2-1
D: .
V: TRBV6-5
size: .
CDR3: CASSANNEQFF
DNA: TGTGCCAGCAGTGCCAACAATGAGCAGTTCTTC

J: TRBJ2-2
D: TRBD1
V: TRBV19
size: .
CDR3: CASSLTGGNTGELFF
DNA: TGTGCCAGTAGCTTGACAGGGGGGAACACCGGGGAGCTGTTTTTT

J: TRBJ2-7
D: TRBD2
V: TRBV2
size: .
CDR3: CASSSGGAPEQYF
DNA: TGTGCCAGCAGCAGCGGGGGGGCCCCCGAGCAGTACTTC

J: TRBJ2-1
D: .
V: TRBV18
size: .
CDR3: CASSPLDSSYNEQFF
DNA: TGTGCCAGCTCACCCCTCGATAGCTCCTACAATGAGCAGTTCTTC

J: TRBJ2-5
D: TRBD2
V: TRBV6-1
size: .
CDR3: CASSLAGVQETQYF
DNA: TGTGCCAGCAGTTTAGCGGGGGTACAAGAGACCCAGTACTTC

J: TRBJ2-1
D: TRBD2
V: TRBV7-9
size: .
CDR3: CASSLGDPSGRYNEQFF
DNA: TGTGCCAGCAGCTTAGGGGACCCTAGCGGGCGATACAATGAGCAGTTCTTC

J: TRBJ2-7
D: .
V: TRBV11-2
size: .
CDR3: CASSSTATTSYEQYF
DNA: TGTGCCAGCAGCTCCACCGCTACCACCTCCTACGAGCAGTACTTC

J: TRBJ2-1
D: .
V: TRBV10-1
size: .
CDR3: CASSEGRGAEQFF
DNA: TGCGCCAGCAGTGAGGGCAGGGGGGCTGAGCAGTTCTTC

J: TRBJ1-3
D: .
V: TRBV6-1
size: .
CDR3: CASSEDSTRGNTIYF
DNA: TGTGCCAGCAGTGAAGACAGTACGAGAGGAAACACCATATATTTT

J: TRBJ2-7
D: .
V: TRBV6-1
size: .
CDR3: CASSENSLYEQYF
DNA: TGTGCCAGCAGTGAAAACAGCTTATACGAGCAGTACTTC

J: TRBJ1-5
D: TRBD1
V: TRBV2
size: .
CDR3: CASGTGGRPQHF
DNA: TGTGCCAGCGGCACAGGGGGGCGGCCCCAGCATTTT

J: TRBJ2-1
D: .
V: TRBV29-1
size: .
CDR3: CSVEGVTMSSYNEQFF
DNA: TGCAGCGTTGAAGGCGTCACGATGAGCTCCTACAATGAGCAGTTCTTC

J: TRBJ1-1
D: .
V: TRBV30
size: .
CDR3: CAWSPTGFAAFF
DNA: TGTGCCTGGAGCCCGACAGGTTTTGCAGCTTTCTTT

J: TRBJ2-7
D: .
V: TRBV6-5
size: .
CDR3: CASSYFWRGDAYEQYF
DNA: TGTGCCAGCAGTTACTTCTGGCGGGGAGACGCCTACGAGCAGTACTTC

J: TRBJ1-5
D: .
V: TRBV4-1
size: .
CDR3: CASSHGLPQQPQHF
DNA: TGCGCCAGCAGCCACGGCTTACCGCAACAGCCCCAGCATTTT

J: TRBJ1-1
D: TRBD1
V: TRBV27
size: .
CDR3: CASRITGGAEAFF
DNA: TGTGCCAGTAGGATCACAGGGGGCGCTGAAGCTTTCTTT

J: TRBJ1-2
D: .
V: TRBV6-5
size: .
CDR3: CASSYGPEDGRGYTF
DNA: TGTGCCAGCAGTTACGGGCCAGAGGATGGGCGCGGCTACACCTTC

J: TRBJ2-7
D: .
V: TRBV30
size: .
CDR3: CAWSYTEGYEQYF
DNA: TGTGCCTGGAGTTATACGGAGGGCTACGAGCAGTACTTC

J: TRBJ2-3
D: .
V: TRBV13
size: .
CDR3: CASSEATDTQYF
DNA: TGTGCCAGCAGCGAAGCCACAGATACGCAGTATTTT

J: TRBJ1-2
D: .
V: TRBV6-6
size: once
CDR3: CASSYAEGRTNYGYTF
DNA: TGTGCCAGCAGTTACGCCGAGGGGAGGACTAACTATGGCTACACCTTC

J: TRBJ2-7
D: .
V: TRBV13
size: .
CDR3: CASSPGPGTYEQYF
DNA: TGTGCCAGCAGCCCCGGGCCCGGGACCTACGAGCAGTACTTC

J: TRBJ1-4
D: .
V: TRBV19
size: .
CDR3: CASTPEGGSNEKLFF
DNA: TGTGCCAGTACACCCGAGGGGGGATCTAATGAAAAACTGTTTTTT

J: TRBJ2-1
D: TRBD2
V: TRBV4-1
size: .
CDR3: CASSQVTAGGPTYNEQFF
DNA: TGCGCCAGCAGCCAAGTTACGGCGGGGGGACCCACCTACAATGAGCAGTTCTTC

J: TRBJ1-2
D: .
V: TRBV7-9
size: .
CDR3: CASSGDQGPYGYTF
DNA: TGTGCCAGCAGCGGCGACCAGGGGCCCTATGGCTACACCTTC

J: TRBJ2-7
D: TRBD1
V: TRBV2
size: .
CDR3: CASLGQVSYEQYF
DNA: TGTGCCAGCCTAGGACAGGTCTCCTACGAGCAGTACTTC

J: TRBJ2-7
D: .
V: TRBV11-1
size: .
CDR3: CASSPIPPTHYEQYF
DNA: TGTGCCAGCAGCCCCATCCCCCCAACCCACTACGAGCAGTACTTC

J: TRBJ2-7
D: TRBD2
V: TRBV7-9
size: .
CDR3: CASSLALAGALNYEQYF
DNA: TGTGCCAGCAGCTTAGCCCTAGCGGGGGCTCTTAACTACGAGCAGTACTTC

J: TRBJ2-3
D: .
V: TRBV27
size: .
CDR3: CASSPGEFTDTQYF
DNA: TGTGCCAGCAGTCCAGGGGAATTTACAGATACGCAGTATTTT

J: TRBJ2-5
D: .
V: TRBV5-6
size: .
CDR3: CASSLEGETQYF
DNA: TGTGCCAGCAGCTTGGAGGGTGAGACCCAGTACTTC

J: TRBJ1-2
D: .
V: TRBV27
size: .
CDR3: CASSPIQGTRYGYTF
DNA: TGTGCCAGCAGTCCAATACAGGGAACTCGCTATGGCTACACCTTC

J: TRBJ2-7
D: TRBD2
V: TRBV18
size: .
CDR3: CASSPYEREGGEQYF
DNA: TGTGCCAGCTCACCATACGAGCGGGAGGGTGGCGAGCAGTACTTC

J: TRBJ2-7
D: TRBD1
V: TRBV11-2
size: .
CDR3: CASSLGTGASGYEQYF
DNA: TGTGCCAGCAGCTTAGGGACAGGGGCCTCGGGGTACGAGCAGTACTTC

J: TRBJ2-5
D: .
V: TRBV6-5
size: .
CDR3: CASSYLGTQYF
DNA: TGTGCCAGCAGTTACCTGGGGACCCAGTACTTC

J: TRBJ2-7
D: .
V: TRBV27
size: .
CDR3: CASSISSSYEQYF
DNA: TGTGCCAGCAGTATCAGCAGCTCCTACGAGCAGTACTTC

J: TRBJ1-2
D: .
V: TRBV7-9
size: .
CDR3: CASMEDYGYTF
DNA: TGTGCCAGCATGGAAGACTATGGCTACACCTTC

J: TRBJ1-1
D: .
V: TRBV9
size: .
CDR3: CASSVSAIQGNTEAFF
DNA: TGTGCCAGCAGCGTATCCGCAATACAGGGGAACACTGAAGCTTTCTTT

J: TRBJ2-1
D: TRBD1
V: TRBV4-3
size: .
CDR3: CASSQDEGQPVRGNEQFF
DNA: TGCGCCAGCAGCCAAGACGAGGGACAGCCAGTCAGAGGCAATGAGCAGTTCTTC

J: TRBJ1-2
D: .
V: TRBV27
size: .
CDR3: CASSFNREYHGYTF
DNA: TGTGCCAGCAGTTTTAACAGGGAGTATCATGGCTACACCTTC

J: TRBJ2-1
D: .
V: TRBV2
size: once
CDR3: CASRLNNEQFF
DNA: TGTGCCAGCAGGCTAAACAATGAGCAGTTCTTC

J: TRBJ2-1
D: .
V: TRBV13
size: .
CDR3: CASSLVSDKRDEQFF
DNA: TGTGCCAGCAGCTTAGTCTCGGACAAGAGGGATGAGCAGTTCTTC

J: TRBJ1-2
D: .
V: TRBV4-3
size: .
CDR3: CASSHPLGGNYGYTF
DNA: TGCGCCAGCAGCCACCCCCTGGGGGGGAACTATGGCTACACCTTC

J: TRBJ1-5
D: TRBD1
V: TRBV6-8
size: .
CDR3: CARNETGRNYSNQPQHF
DNA: TGTGCCAGAAACGAGACAGGGCGGAATTATAGCAATCAGCCCCAGCATTTT

J: TRBJ2-7
D: .
V: TRBV6-1
size: .
CDR3: CASSDPSAGTSYEQYF
DNA: TGTGCCAGCAGTGACCCCTCGGCGGGGACCTCCTACGAGCAGTACTTC